The 30 T cell receptor beta chains below were found in one sample sequenced in a study of blood T cell repertoires in COVID-19 (dated by TCRdb to 2019 to 2021). Library preparation used the immunoSEQ multiplex PCR assay. This is the immuneACCESS table as TCRdb keeps it, with only in-frame sequences that have V and J called. A part of the clones is gone; compared with another copy, unresolved V genes explain less than half, and the rest is unexplained. This sample has around 200,000 clones in its table, and approximately 89% of those were observed once. The top ten clones comprise approximately 0.8% of the sample. The sequenced sample consisted of PBMCs or T cells enriched from blood (not recorded which). Every receptor here comes from a woman under 30 who had recovered from COVID-19.

The sample holds a few counts of this clone. The chain carries TRBV3-1 (or the pseudogene TRBV3-2) and TRBJ2-1, with a possible D match to TRBD1 (5 bases). The CDR3 extends over 18 amino acids. From germline, CDR1 is LGHDT and CDR2 YNNKEL (reference sequence). V was clipped by 1 base and J by 9 bases, with 25 bases between them. CDR3 nucleotide sequence: TGTGCCAGCAGCCAAGTGGACCCTATAGGTTCAGGGCACAGTGAGCAGTTCTTC. The encoded protein is CASSQVDPIGSGHSEQFF.

The genes are TRBV12-5 and TRBJ1-2; perhaps TRBD1 as D (6 bases). Germline loops: CDR1 LGHNT, CDR2 FRNRAP. The V gene lost 4 bases and the J gene lost 6 bases, with 15 bases spanning the gap. The CDR3 spans 14 residues. The CDR3 DNA reads as TGTGCTAGTGGTTCGGAGACAGGTAGCGATGGCTACACCTTC. The encoded protein is CASGSETGSDGYTF. Combining the CDR3 with reference TRBV12-5 and TRBJ1-2 gives the whole variable domain DARVTQTPRHKVTEMGQEVTMRCQPILGHNTVFWYRQTMMQGLELLAYFRNRAPLDDSGMPKDRFSAEMPDATLATLKIQPSEPRDSAVYFCASGSETGSDGYTFGSGTRLTVV.

CDR3 region: CASSQANAGTVGNTIYF. In DNA, the CDR3 is TGTGCCAGCAGCCAAGCTAACGCCGGGACTGTTGGAAACACCATATATTTT. The chain links TRBV14 to TRBJ1-3; a possible D gene is TRBD1 (5 bases). Per the germline V gene, CDR1 is SGHDN and CDR2 is FVKESK. Trimming stripped 1 base from V and 3 bases from J, with 16 bases between. CDR3 size: 17 residues.

The chain recombines TRBV4-3 with TRBJ2-7; D is perhaps TRBD2 (6 bases). Germline CDR1 reads LGHNA; CDR2 reads YSLEER. The CDR3 loop spans 16 amino acids. Trimming took off 0 bases at V and 0 bases at J, with 12 bases between the two ends. This CDR3 reads CASSQDKGGISYEQYF. CDR3 sequence (DNA): TGCGCCAGCAGCCAAGATAAAGGCGGGATCTCCTACGAGCAGTACTTC.

This clone was observed a few times. A junction end diverges from the germline sequence, so it may reflect a read error. The rearrangement links TRBV4-3 to TRBJ2-7, with 8 bases aligning to TRBD1. Germline V gene data show CDR1 as LGHNA and CDR2 as YSLEER. The CDR3 totals 10 residues. CDR3 region: CASSPGTGRF. CDR3 DNA sequence: TGCGCCAGCAGCCCCGGGACAGGTCGCTTC.

The chain employs TRBV18 and TRBJ1-1, with D perhaps TRBD1 (6 bases). CDR1 and CDR2 from the germline V gene are KGHSH and LQKENI. This CDR3 is 13 amino acids long. V was cut by 3 bases and J by 1 base, with 6 bases left in between. The CDR3 loop is CASSPGQNTEAFF. CDR3 nucleotide sequence: TGTGCCAGCTCACCGGGACAGAACACTGAAGCTTTCTTT.

The rearrangement joins TRBV27 to TRBJ1-2; 7 nucleotides align to TRBD1. Germline CDR1 reads MNHEY; CDR2 reads SMNVEV (reference sequence). V lost 7 bases to trimming and J lost 2 bases; unmatched junction nucleotides: 7. The CDR3 extends over 14 amino acids. In DNA form, the CDR3 reads TGTGCCAGCAAACGGGGACAGACGAACTATGGCTACACCTTC. It specifies CASKRGQTNYGYTF.

V and J are TRBV10-3 and TRBJ1-3; a possible D gene is TRBD1 (6 bases). V was clipped by 5 bases and J by 0 bases, with 8 bases between them. The CDR3 extends over 14 amino acids. Germline lookup yields CDR1 ENHRY and CDR2 SYGVKD. The CDR3 loop is CAISQGFSGNTIYF. CDR3 nucleotides: TGTGCCATCAGTCAGGGGTTCTCTGGAAACACCATATATTTT.

This chain links TRBV10-3 with TRBJ2-2; 8 positions agree with TRBD1. In germline, CDR1 is ENHRY, CDR2 SYGVKD. V lost 6 bases and J lost 3; bases outside the gene matches: 6. The CDR3 is 15 amino acids. CDR3 sequence reads: CAISPGQADTGELFF. The CDR3 region has the DNA TGTGCCATCAGCCCGGGACAGGCGGACACCGGGGAGCTGTTTTTT.

The table lists this clone with a count of one. The CDR3 DNA follows: TGTGCCAGCAGCCCCCTAGGCGGTCCCTACAATGAGCAGTTCTTC. It encodes CASSPLGGPYNEQFF. The chain links TRBV14 to TRBJ2-1; D gene ambiguous. This CDR3 has 15 residues. V lost 4 bases to trimming and J lost 2 bases, with 12 bases between them. Germline V lookup: CDR1 SGHDN, CDR2 FVKESK.

This sequence joins TRBV6-5 and TRBJ1-2; 8 bases align to TRBD1. Per the germline V gene, CDR1 is MNHEY and CDR2 is SVGAGI. The CDR3 sequence is 12 residues long. J lost 10 bases, V lost 6 bases, and 7 bases had no gene match. CDR3 DNA sequence: TGTGCCAGCAGCCGGACAGGGAATGACTACACCTTC. This encodes CASSRTGNDYTF.

This chain joins TRBV15 and TRBJ2-7; TRBD2 aligns across 7 bases. The CDR3 extends over 14 amino acids. The trim removed 3 bases at V and 0 bases at J, leaving 2 bases unmatched. The germline V gene encodes CDR1 LNHNV and CDR2 YYDKDF (reference sequence). The CDR3: CATSSWTSSYEQYF. As DNA, the CDR3 is TGTGCCACCAGCAGTTGGACTAGCTCCTACGAGCAGTACTTC.

The V and J genes are TRBV5-6 and TRBJ1-2, with TRBD1 matching 9 bases. The CDR3 loop spans 15 amino acids. Germline V gene lookup returns CDR1 SGHDT and CDR2 YYEEEE. V shed 4 bases and J 8 bases; nucleotides not matched to a gene: 12. The CDR3 here is CASSPGQGSWGGYTF. In nucleotides, the CDR3 is TGTGCCAGCAGCCCTGGACAGGGGTCCTGGGGGGGCTACACCTTC.

The chain carries TRBV30 and TRBJ2-6, with D perhaps TRBD2 (7 bases). V lost 1 base and J 2 bases, leaving 9 bases between the germline ends. This CDR3 region has 15 residues. Germline V lookup: CDR1 GTSNPN, CDR2 SVGIG (reference sequence). CDR3 residues: CAWSEGGTGANVLTF. CDR3 nucleotides: TGTGCCTGGAGTGAGGGGGGGACTGGGGCCAACGTCCTGACTTTC. Filled out from reference TRBV30 and TRBJ2-6, the complete variable domain reads SQTIHQWPATLVQPVGSPLSLECTVEGTSNPNLYWYRQAAGRGLQLLFYSVGIGQISSEVPQNLSASRPQDRQFILSSKKLLLSDSGFYLCAWSEGGTGANVLTFGAGSRLTVL.

This clone was counted once. The chain is built from TRBV20-1 and TRBJ1-5; TRBD1 agrees at 8 bases. CDR3 length equals 17 residues. The germline V gene encodes CDR1 DFQATT and CDR2 SNEGSKA (reference sequence). V was clipped by 3 bases and J by 0 bases; unmatched bases: 10. For the CDR3, the DNA is TGCAGTGCTAGTCACAGGGGGGGGGCGGATAGCAATCAGCCCCAGCATTTT. The encoded protein is CSASHRGGADSNQPQHF.

Regarding this clone: Given a much more abundant clone one base away, this may be a read error. Other DNA sequences within the sample encode an identical CDR3. The chain carries TRBV30 and TRBJ1-5; 8 bases map to TRBD1. The CDR3 is 13 residues long. Germline V gene sequence: CDR1 GTSNPN, CDR2 SVGIG (reference sequence). V dropped 5 bases and J dropped 4; count of bases not matched to a gene: 4. For the CDR3, the DNA is TGTGCCTGGGACAGGGGCCCTAATCAGCCCCAGCATTTT. Amino acid sequence: CAWDRGPNQPQHF. Based on the CDR3 plus reference TRBV30 and TRBJ1-5, the full variable domain is SQTIHQWPATLVQPVGSPLSLECTVEGTSNPNLYWYRQAAGRGLQLLFYSVGIGQISSEVPQNLSASRPQDRQFILSSKKLLLSDSGFYLCAWDRGPNQPQHFGDGTRLSIL.

V and J are TRBV27 and TRBJ2-1; perhaps TRBD2 as D (6 bases). There are 16 residues in the CDR3. V lost 2 bases to trimming and J lost 4 bases, with 15 bases between them. Germline values: CDR1 MNHEY, CDR2 SMNVEV (reference sequence). The CDR3 sequence is CASSLAGTSTYNEQFF. The CDR3, as DNA: TGTGCCAGCAGTTTAGCGGGTACTAGCACTTACAATGAGCAGTTCTTC.

The rearrangement joins TRBV27 to TRBJ1-2; no definite D call. The CDR3 loop spans 15 amino acids. Per the germline V gene, CDR1 is MNHEY and CDR2 is SMNVEV (reference sequence). The V end lost 0 bases, the J end lost 0 bases, and 8 bases lay between the germline ends. The CDR3 loop reads CASSLSATANYGYTF. The CDR3 nucleotides are TGTGCCAGCAGTTTATCAGCTACCGCTAACTATGGCTACACCTTC.

The chain recombines TRBV5-4 with TRBJ2-7; 9 nucleotides match TRBD1. The J segment lost 5 bases and the V segment lost 3 bases, leaving 9 bases of the junction unmatched. CDR1 and CDR2 (germline): SGHNT, YYREEE (reference sequence). The CDR3 has 15 amino acids. The CDR3 spells CASSWTGQGRNEQYF. The CDR3 bases are TGTGCCAGCAGCTGGACGGGACAGGGTAGGAACGAGCAGTACTTC.

The genes are TRBV3-1 (or the pseudogene TRBV3-2) and TRBJ2-7; possible D gene TRBD2, 6 bases. Germline V gives CDR1 LGHDT, CDR2 YNNKEL (reference sequence). The germline V and J ends were trimmed by 5 bases and 0 bases, with 14 bases remaining between them. This CDR3 region has 15 residues. CDR3 sequence reads: CASSKYRDFSYEQYF. The DNA for the CDR3 is TGTGCCAGCAGCAAATACCGGGACTTCTCCTACGAGCAGTACTTC.

This clone appeared a few times. This sequence joins TRBV7-9 and TRBJ2-5; weak D call: TRBD1 (6 bases). CDR3 length: 18 amino acids. Between the trimmed V and J ends, which lost 7 bases and 1 base, there was a span of 25 bases. From germline, CDR1 is SEHNR and CDR2 FQNEAQ (reference sequence). CDR3 in DNA: TGTGCCAGCATCGACGAATACGGGTCGGGACAACCCCAAGAGACCCAGTACTTC. Residues: CASIDEYGSGQPQETQYF. The whole variable domain, remainder taken from reference TRBV7-9 and TRBJ2-5, is DTGVSQNPRHKITKRGQNVTFRCDPISEHNRLYWYRQTLGQGPEFLTYFQNEAQLEKSRLLSDRFSAERPKGSFSTLEIQRTEQGDSAMYLCASIDEYGSGQPQETQYFGPGTRLLVL.

This chain joins TRBV15 and TRBJ1-3; tentatively, D is TRBD1 (6 bases). Trimming left V 5 bases short and J 2 bases short, with 10 bases between. CDR3 length: 14 residues. Germline V CDR1 and CDR2: LNHNV, YYDKDF (reference sequence). CDR3 loop: CATSYGTPGNTIYF. DNA of the CDR3: TGTGCCACCAGCTACGGGACACCTGGAAACACCATATATTTT.

This clone was picked up a small number of times. The chain recombines TRBV6-2 or TRBV6-3 with TRBJ1-5; D perhaps matches TRBD1 (6 bases). Germline-derived CDR1 and CDR2 are MNHEY and SVGEGT. Trimming left V 2 bases short and J 9 bases short, with 11 bases between. The CDR3 is made up of 13 amino acids. DNA for the CDR3: TGTGCCAGCAGTTACGGGGGGGCGAGGCCCCAGCATTTT. This sequence encodes CASSYGGARPQHF.

The chain joins TRBV3-1 (or the pseudogene TRBV3-2) to TRBJ1-3, with D unresolved. Germline V gives CDR1 LGHDT, CDR2 YNNKEL (reference sequence). This CDR3 has 16 amino acids. V was cut by 0 bases and J by 8 bases, with 17 bases left in between. CDR3 amino acids: CASSQDRWQSSDTIYF. CDR3 bases: TGTGCCAGCAGCCAAGACAGGTGGCAGTCTTCAGACACCATATATTTT.

This chain links TRBV9 with TRBJ2-2, with D hard to call. V was trimmed by 3 bases and J by 7 bases, leaving 13 bases between them. Germline CDR1 reads SGDLS; CDR2 reads YYNGEE. The CDR3 has 14 residues. The CDR3 region is CASSGAVFGGELFF. The CDR3 DNA is TGTGCCAGCAGCGGGGCCGTATTTGGCGGGGAGCTGTTTTTT.

This chain uses TRBV19 with TRBJ2-5; a weak D match, TRBD2 (6 bases). CDR1 and CDR2 from the germline V gene are LNHDA and SQIVND (reference sequence). The CDR3 contains 14 residues. V was shortened by 2 bases and J by 4 bases, with 11 bases between the two germline ends. The CDR3 DNA follows: TGTGCCAGTAGTATAACGGGAGCGGGAGAGACCCAGTACTTC. Its protein product is CASSITGAGETQYF.

This chain uses TRBV5-8 with TRBJ1-2; D gene uncertain. Germline loops: CDR1 SGHTS, CDR2 YDEGEE. CDR3 length: 15 amino acids. V lost 0 bases and J 4 bases, leaving 13 bases between the germline ends. The DNA for the CDR3 is TGTGCCAGCAGCTTGGGGAGAGTCGTAGGCTATGGCTACACCTTC. Residues: CASSLGRVVGYGYTF.

The table lists this clone with a few counts. This chain connects TRBV7-9 to TRBJ2-7, with 9 bases identical to TRBD1. The CDR3 spans 14 residues. The trim removed 5 bases at V and 5 bases at J, leaving 7 bases unmatched. Germline lookup yields CDR1 SEHNR and CDR2 FQNEAQ (reference sequence). The CDR3 nucleotides read TGTGCCAGCAGCACAGGGGGCGTTCCCAACGAGCAGTACTTC. Amino acids: CASSTGGVPNEQYF. The entire variable domain, with the rest obtained from reference TRBV7-9 and TRBJ2-7, is as follows: DTGVSQNPRHKITKRGQNVTFRCDPISEHNRLYWYRQTLGQGPEFLTYFQNEAQLEKSRLLSDRFSAERPKGSFSTLEIQRTEQGDSAMYLCASSTGGVPNEQYFGPGTRLTVT.

Note on this clone: Other DNA sequences in this specimen translate into the identical CDR3. V usage is TRBV18 and J usage is TRBJ1-5, with D unresolved. Germline loops: CDR1 KGHSH, CDR2 LQKENI. There are 14 residues in the CDR3. V was clipped by 2 bases and J by 0 bases, with 5 bases between them. This CDR3 is CASSPTDSNQPQHF. The CDR3 DNA is TGTGCCAGCTCACCAACAGATAGCAATCAGCCCCAGCATTTT. Full variable domain (remainder filled in from reference TRBV18 and TRBJ1-5): NAGVMQNPRHLVRRRGQEARLRCSPMKGHSHVYWYRQLPEEGLKFMVYLQKENIIDESGMPKERFSAEFPKEGPSILRIQQVVRGDSAAYFCASSPTDSNQPQHFGDGTRLSIL.

This clone is a singleton in its sample. This sequence joins TRBV6-2 or TRBV6-3 and TRBJ2-7; unclear D gene. The CDR3 has 14 amino acids. Germline CDR1 MNHEY, CDR2 SVGEGT. V lost 0 bases and J 3 bases, leaving 9 bases between the germline ends. The CDR3 nucleotides read TGTGCCAGCAGTTACTCTGGCACACGCTACGAGCAGTACTTC. Protein product: CASSYSGTRYEQYF.